The following is a T cell receptor beta chain sequence with its context. The antigen remains unidentified. The junction had 9 bases not matched to a gene; V was cut back by 10 bases and J by 3 bases. The germline V gene has CDR1 LNHDA and CDR2 SQIVND (reference sequence). CDR3 length equals 14 residues. This sample is part of a study of cytomegalovirus exposure and HLA in healthy donors. Study outcomes and limitations: A missense variant in DCLRE1C was later tied to TCR beta V- and J-gene trimming.

Amplification used 60 Vbeta primers and 13 Jbeta primers. Sequencing was performed with immunoSEQ multiplex PCR; in TCRdb, only in-frame clones are kept and a portion is missing. The sample has around 120,000 clones; around 83% are singletons. The sequence derives from a girl aged 2 to 10 in good health and CMV-seronegative. The chain joins TRBV19 to TRBJ2-1; 7 bases agree with TRBD1. The sequencing input was PBMCs. CDR3 amino acids: CATRPRDSYNEQFF. The CDR3 region has the DNA TGTGCCACCAGGCCCCGGGACAGCTACAATGAGCAGTTCTTC.